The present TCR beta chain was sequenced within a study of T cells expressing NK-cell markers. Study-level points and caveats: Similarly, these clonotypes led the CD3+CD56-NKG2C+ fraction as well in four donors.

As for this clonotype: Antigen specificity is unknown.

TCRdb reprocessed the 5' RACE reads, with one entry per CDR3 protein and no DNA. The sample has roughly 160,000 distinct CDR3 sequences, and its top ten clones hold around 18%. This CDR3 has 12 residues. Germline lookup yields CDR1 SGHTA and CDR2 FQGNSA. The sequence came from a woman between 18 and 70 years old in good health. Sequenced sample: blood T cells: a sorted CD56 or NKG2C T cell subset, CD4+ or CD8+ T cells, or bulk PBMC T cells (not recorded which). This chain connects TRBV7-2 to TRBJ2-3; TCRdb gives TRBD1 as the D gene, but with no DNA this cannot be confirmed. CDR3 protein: CASRGGADTQYF.